This T cell receptor beta chain was profiled in a study of blood T cell repertoires in COVID-19. Study summary: Samples taken during acute and convalescent COVID-19 were collected in the United States, Italy and Spain.

Sequenced by immunoSEQ multiplex PCR; TCRdb stores in-frame clones only, minus some. The table has around 78,000 clones, around 91% seen once. The CDR3 extends over 13 amino acids. Trimming pared 6 bases from V and 4 bases from J, leaving 13 bases between. The germline gives CDR1 SQVTM, CDR2 ANQGSEA. This clone was seen only once. The J gene is TRBJ1-3, the V gene TRBV29-1, with D perhaps TRBD1 (5 bases). The sequence came from a woman aged 45 to 65 in a cohort sampled during active COVID-19. The sequenced sample was peripheral blood. The chain's CDR3 is CSVGGGDGNTIYF. The CDR3, as DNA: TGCAGCGTCGGGGGGGGTGACGGAAACACCATATATTTT. Using reference TRBV29-1 and TRBJ1-3 for the parts outside the CDR3, the full variable domain is SAVISQKPSRDICQRGTSLTIQCQVDSQVTMMFWYRQQPGQSLTLIATANQGSEATYESGFVIDKFPISRPNLTFSTLTVSNMSPEDSSIYLCSVGGGDGNTIYFGEGSWLTVV.